The 4 T cell receptor beta chains below come from one sample, sequenced in a study of blood T cell repertoires in COVID-19. This table comes from immunoSEQ multiplex PCR, and its TCRdb copy is limited to in-frame clones, with some not included. The top ten clones hold 6.5% to 8.5% of a sample with under 200,000 clones, roughly 90% of them seen once. Input material: PBMCs or T cells enriched from blood (not recorded which). Source of these receptors: a woman between 45 and 60 years old who had recovered from COVID-19.

J is TRBJ1-2 and V is TRBV11-2; D may be TRBD1 (6 bases). Germline-derived CDR1 and CDR2 are SGHAT and FQNNGV. V dropped 4 bases and J dropped 8 bases, with 20 bases sitting between them. CDR3 length equals 15 residues. The DNA for the CDR3 is TGTGCCAGCAGCTCCAACAGGGCAGTGTCCCACGGCTACACCTTC. The encoded protein is CASSSNRAVSHGYTF.

This chain uses TRBV7-2 with TRBJ2-7; the D gene is possibly TRBD1 (5 bases). The V gene's germline CDR1 is SGHTA and CDR2 FQGNSA. Trimming removed 1 base from V and 5 bases from J, with 15 bases in between. The CDR3 is 15 amino acids. The DNA for the CDR3 is TGTGCCAGCAGCTTAGTGGGGCAGCCACTGGACGAGCAGTACTTC. The encoded protein is CASSLVGQPLDEQYF.

The chain uses TRBV7-3 and TRBJ2-5, with TRBD2 identical over 7 bases. V gave up 0 bases and J gave up 1 base; unmatched junction bases: 5. CDR1 and CDR2 (germline): SGHTA, FQGTGA. This CDR3 is built from 16 residues. For the CDR3, the DNA is TGTGCCAGCAGCTTAACGGGCCGGGGGGTCCAAGAGACCCAGTACTTC. This translates into CASSLTGRGVQETQYF.

V gene TRBV27 combines with J gene TRBJ2-2; 9 nucleotides match TRBD1. CDR3 size: 18 residues. Germline loops: CDR1 MNHEY, CDR2 SMNVEV (reference sequence). V gave up 5 bases and J gave up 4 bases; unmatched junction bases: 14. CDR3 region: CASSLHPDRGRATGELFF. CDR3 sequence (DNA): TGTGCCAGCAGTCTCCACCCGGACAGGGGAAGGGCCACCGGGGAGCTGTTTTTT.